The 21 T cell receptor beta chains listed next were all sequenced from one sample in a study of blood T cell repertoires in COVID-19. Sequencing was performed with immunoSEQ multiplex PCR; in TCRdb, only in-frame clones are kept and a portion is missing. The sample lists 150,000 to 200,000 clones; 70% to 90% were seen once. The sample taken for sequencing was peripheral blood. The source of these receptors is a man aged 40-49 years with active or convalescent COVID-19.

This chain uses TRBV5-1 with TRBJ2-7, with D hard to call. Trimming pared 5 bases from V and 3 bases from J, leaving 15 bases between. CDR1 and CDR2 (germline): SGHRS, YFSETQ. The CDR3 is 14 amino acids. As DNA, the CDR3 is TGCGCCAGCAGGCTTGGCACTGGCGGCTACGAGCAGTACTTC. This translates into CASRLGTGGYEQYF.

In its sample, this clone was seen once. The V and J genes are TRBV10-2 and TRBJ1-5; TRBD1 agrees at 7 bases. Looked up from germline, CDR1 is WSHSY and CDR2 is SAAADI. Losses at the gene ends were 6 bases for V and 2 bases for J; bases not matched to a gene: 7. CDR3 length: 15 amino acids. This CDR3 reads CASRSGGWGNQPQHF. The DNA for the CDR3 is TGCGCCAGCAGATCAGGGGGTTGGGGCAATCAGCCCCAGCATTTT.

As regards this clone: This specimen includes other DNA sequences encoding the same CDR3. The CDR3 DNA sequence: TGTGCCAGCAGCCAGGTTTCTGGAAACACCATATATTTT. It encodes CASSQVSGNTIYF. V is TRBV6-5 and J is TRBJ1-3; D call uncertain. This CDR3 is 13 amino acids long. With 6 bases removed from V and 1 base from J, the gap between germline ends came to 7 bases. CDR1 is MNHEY, CDR2 SVGAGI, per germline.

The V gene is TRBV10-3, the J gene TRBJ1-6, with 10 bases identical to TRBD1. Losses at the gene ends were 11 bases for V and 10 bases for J; bases not matched to a gene: 8. In germline, CDR1 is ENHRY, CDR2 SYGVKD. This CDR3 has 13 residues. The CDR3 sequence: CAFSTGGSSPLHF. In nucleotides, the CDR3 is TGTGCCTTTTCGACAGGGGGCAGCTCACCCCTCCACTTT.

This clone was detected only once. V usage is TRBV11-1 and J usage is TRBJ1-1; the D gene is possibly TRBD1 (5 bases). V was shortened by 5 bases and J by 3 bases, with 16 bases between the two germline ends. The CDR3 sequence is 15 residues long. Germline V gives CDR1 SGHAT, CDR2 FQDESV (reference sequence). CDR3 DNA sequence: TGTGCCAGCAGCGAAACCCAGGGACTTCACACTGAAGCTTTCTTT. This translates into CASSETQGLHTEAFF.

This sequence joins TRBV29-1 and TRBJ2-1; 7 nucleotides match TRBD2. The germline V gene has CDR1 SQVTM and CDR2 ANQGSEA. The CDR3 covers 12 residues. After removal of 6 bases from V and 1 base from J, the junction contained 0 bases not matched to a gene. The CDR3 sequence is CSVGGSYNEQFF. In nucleotides, the CDR3 is TGCAGCGTGGGGGGGTCCTACAATGAGCAGTTCTTC.

The count of this clone is one. The gene calls are TRBV6-5 and TRBJ2-5; 9 positions match TRBD1. The ends lost 0 bases at V and 5 bases at J; junction bases unmatched: 4. Germline V gene lookup returns CDR1 MNHEY and CDR2 SVGAGI. The CDR3 sequence is 15 residues long. The CDR3 DNA is TGTGCCAGCAGTTACTCAGGGACAGGGCGGGAGACCCAGTACTTC. Amino acid sequence: CASSYSGTGRETQYF.

The chain joins TRBV6-5 to TRBJ1-4; D possibly corresponds to TRBD1 (5 bases). V was shortened by 2 bases and J by 2 bases, with 6 bases between the two germline ends. This CDR3 is 14 amino acids long. Germline CDR1 is MNHEY and CDR2 is SVGAGI. The CDR3 is CASSYRGTNEKLFF. In DNA form, the CDR3 reads TGTGCCAGCAGTTACCGGGGGACTAATGAAAAACTGTTTTTT.

The sample holds one count of this clone. The V call is TRBV6-2 or TRBV6-3, the J call TRBJ2-3, with 8 bases lining up with TRBD2. Germline CDR1 is MNHEY and CDR2 is SVGEGT. The CDR3 has 14 residues. V lost 7 bases to trimming and J lost 3 bases; unmatched junction nucleotides: 6. The CDR3 nucleotides are TGTGCCAGCATCCCGGGACTAGGTACAGATACGCAGTATTTT. This codes for CASIPGLGTDTQYF.

The rearrangement joins TRBV15 to TRBJ2-5; D not certain. The CDR3 is 14 residues long. The V gene lost 1 base and the J gene lost 1 base, with 7 bases spanning the gap. CDR1 is LNHNV, CDR2 YYDKDF, per germline (reference sequence). CDR3 DNA: TGTGCCACCAGCAGAGTTGGCAGCCAAGAGACCCAGTACTTC. Protein: CATSRVGSQETQYF.

This sequence joins TRBV11-3 and TRBJ2-7, with 9 bases aligning to TRBD1. Germline values: CDR1 SGHNT, CDR2 YENEEA. The CDR3 loop spans 15 amino acids. The trim removed 3 bases at V and 6 bases at J, leaving 9 bases unmatched. The CDR3 protein is CASSFSGQGSVEQYF. CDR3 in DNA: TGTGCCAGCAGCTTCTCTGGACAGGGGTCTGTCGAGCAGTACTTC. The entire variable domain, with the rest obtained from reference TRBV11-3 and TRBJ2-7, is as follows: EAGVVQSPRYKIIEKKQPVAFWCNPISGHNTLYWYLQNLGQGPELLIRYENEEAVDDSQLPKDRFSAERLKGVDSTLKIQPAELGDSAVYLCASSFSGQGSVEQYFGPGTRLTVT.

This clone has a single count. The rearrangement joins TRBV19 to TRBJ1-2; the match to TRBD1 covers 7 bases. With 5 bases clipped from V and 4 bases from J, the junction kept 13 bases outside the gene matches. This CDR3 contains 16 residues. The germline gives CDR1 LNHDA, CDR2 SQIVND (reference sequence). The DNA of the CDR3 is TGTGCCAGTAGTGAGTCGACAGGGACCTTCGGCTATGGCTACACCTTC. The encoded protein is CASSESTGTFGYGYTF.

The chain is built from TRBV30 and TRBJ2-1; TRBD2 matches at 10 bases. The V gene end was trimmed by 2 bases and the J gene end by 9 bases; junction bases not matched to a gene: 7. The CDR3 has 14 amino acids. CDR1 is GTSNPN, CDR2 SVGIG, per germline (reference sequence). The DNA of the CDR3 is TGTGCCTGGAGTCAGTTTCTAGCGGGGGCTGAGCAGTTCTTC. This sequence encodes CAWSQFLAGAEQFF.

The chain has TRBV18 and TRBJ1-4; D might be TRBD1 (6 bases). The CDR3 runs 14 residues. The V gene lost 3 bases and the J gene lost 3 bases, with 8 bases spanning the gap. The germline V gene encodes CDR1 KGHSH and CDR2 LQKENI. CDR3 residues: CASSPDRSNEKLFF. CDR3 nucleotides: TGTGCCAGCTCACCCGACAGGTCTAATGAAAAACTGTTTTTT.

V gene TRBV27 combines with J gene TRBJ2-3; 7 nucleotides match TRBD2. The CDR3 contains 13 residues. Germline V lookup: CDR1 MNHEY, CDR2 SMNVEV (reference sequence). The V and J ends lost 8 bases and 6 bases, in that order; junction bases with no gene match: 8. The CDR3 nucleotides are TGTGCCAGCGGGGATAGGGGAGGGGATACGCAGTATTTT. Translation: CASGDRGGDTQYF.

This rearrangement joins TRBV19 to TRBJ2-1, with 8 bases that match TRBD2. V was pared by 2 bases and J by 4 bases, with 7 bases of the junction left unmatched. Germline CDR1 reads LNHDA; CDR2 reads SQIVND (reference sequence). This CDR3 spans 16 amino acids. The CDR3 nucleotides read TGTGCCAGTAGTATAACGGCGGGGGGTGGATACAATGAGCAGTTCTTC. Translating gives CASSITAGGGYNEQFF.

J is TRBJ2-5 and V is TRBV7-9; D might be TRBD2 (5 bases). V was shortened by 10 bases and J by 1 base, with 16 bases between the two germline ends. This CDR3 comprises 14 residues. Germline-derived CDR1 and CDR2 are SEHNR and FQNEAQ (reference sequence). The CDR3 region has the DNA TGTGCCATTACGGGGAGTACGGGCCAAGAGACCCAGTACTTC. It is translated as CAITGSTGQETQYF.

This sequence joins TRBV4-2 and TRBJ2-7; D gene ambiguous. The germline V gene has CDR1 LGHNA and CDR2 YNFKEQ. This CDR3 has 16 residues. V shed 0 bases and J shed 2 bases, with 14 bases lying between them. The CDR3 region is CASSQELGHAAYEQYF. Here the CDR3 DNA reads TGTGCCAGCAGCCAAGAGCTTGGGCATGCCGCCTACGAGCAGTACTTC.

V gene TRBV29-1 combines with J gene TRBJ1-1, with D tentatively TRBD1 (6 bases). Germline-derived CDR1 and CDR2 are SQVTM and ANQGSEA. The CDR3 extends over 13 amino acids. Trimming stripped 6 bases from V and 1 base from J, with 12 bases between. CDR3 sequence: CSVDRQENTEAFF. CDR3 in DNA: TGCAGCGTCGACAGACAGGAGAACACTGAAGCTTTCTTT.

The chain has TRBV2 and TRBJ1-2; TRBD1 agrees at 9 bases. The CDR3 has 14 residues. V lost 4 bases and J lost 0; bases outside the gene matches: 0. Germline V gene data show CDR1 as SNHLY and CDR2 as FYNNEI. The chain's CDR3 is CASSGQGANYGYTF. The CDR3 region has the DNA TGTGCCAGCAGTGGACAGGGGGCTAACTATGGCTACACCTTC.

This clone was picked up one time. The chain combines TRBV29-1 with TRBJ1-2; D not certain. The germline CDR1 and CDR2 sequences are SQVTM and ANQGSEA. The CDR3 is made up of 12 amino acids. The V and J ends lost 6 bases and 1 base respectively, with 9 bases between them. In DNA form, the CDR3 reads TGCAGCGTCGGCGGGGTTAACTATGGCTACACCTTC. This gives the protein CSVGGVNYGYTF.